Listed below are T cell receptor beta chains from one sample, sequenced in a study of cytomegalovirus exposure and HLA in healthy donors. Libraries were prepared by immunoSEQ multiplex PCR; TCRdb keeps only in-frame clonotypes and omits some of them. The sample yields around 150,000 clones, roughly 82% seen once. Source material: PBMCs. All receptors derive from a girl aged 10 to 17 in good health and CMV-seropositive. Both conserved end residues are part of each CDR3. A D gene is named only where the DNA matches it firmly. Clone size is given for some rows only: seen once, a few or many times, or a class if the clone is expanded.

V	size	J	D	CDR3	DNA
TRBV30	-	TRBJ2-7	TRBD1	CAWSAPGQGLEQYF	TGTGCCTGGAGCGCACCGGGACAGGGACTCGAGCAGTACTTC
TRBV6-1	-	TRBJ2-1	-	CASSEIPSGTPGLRYNEQFF	TGTGCCAGCAGTGAAATCCCGAGCGGGACACCGGGTTTAAGGTACAATGAGCAGTTCTTC
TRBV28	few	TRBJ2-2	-	CASSLGTLDTGELFF	TGTGCCAGCAGTTTAGGTACCCTAGACACCGGGGAGCTGTTTTTT
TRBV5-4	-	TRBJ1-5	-	CASSLDRSNQPQHF	TGTGCCAGCAGCTTGGATCGTAGCAATCAGCCCCAGCATTTT
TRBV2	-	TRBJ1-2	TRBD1	CASQYLTGGGGYTF	TGTGCCAGCCAGTACCTGACAGGGGGCGGAGGCTACACCTTC
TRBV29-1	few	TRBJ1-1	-	CSATRAGNTEAFF	TGCAGCGCCACCAGGGCCGGGAACACTGAAGCTTTCTTT
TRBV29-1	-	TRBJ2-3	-	CSVPRGRSHTDTQYF	TGCAGCGTGCCCAGAGGGAGATCACACACAGATACGCAGTATTTT
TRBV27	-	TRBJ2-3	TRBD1	CASSLSLQGATDTQYF	TGTGCCAGCAGTTTATCTCTGCAGGGGGCCACAGATACGCAGTATTTT
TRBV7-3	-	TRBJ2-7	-	CASSLTFRAEQYF	TGTGCCAGCAGCTTAACGTTCAGGGCCGAGCAGTACTTC
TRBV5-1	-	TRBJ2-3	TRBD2	CASKEGTSSSDTQYF	TGCGCCAGCAAGGAAGGGACTAGCAGCTCAGATACGCAGTATTTT
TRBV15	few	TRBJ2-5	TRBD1	CATSGDRAGETQYF	TGTGCCACCAGCGGAGACAGGGCAGGAGAGACCCAGTACTTC
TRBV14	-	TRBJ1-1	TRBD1	CASSPKADRAKYTEAFF	TGTGCCAGCAGCCCAAAAGCGGACAGGGCGAAATACACTGAAGCTTTCTTT
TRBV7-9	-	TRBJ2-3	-	CSSSLPPGTNGATDTQYF	TGTTCCAGCAGCCTTCCACCCGGCACCAACGGAGCCACAGATACGCAGTATTTT
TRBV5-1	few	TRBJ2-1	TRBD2	CASSLTRSGRGNEQFF	TGCGCCAGCAGCTTGACCAGAAGCGGGAGGGGGAATGAGCAGTTCTTC
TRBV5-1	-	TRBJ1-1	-	CASSLVPGGLTEAFF	TGCGCCAGCAGCTTGGTACCGGGAGGTTTGACTGAAGCTTTCTTT
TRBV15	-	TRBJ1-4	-	CATSRDPRVGEKLFF	TGTGCCACCAGCAGAGATCCCAGGGTTGGGGAAAAACTGTTTTTT
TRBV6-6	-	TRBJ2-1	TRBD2	CASKESGRDDEQFF	TGTGCCAGCAAGGAAAGCGGGAGGGATGATGAGCAGTTCTTC
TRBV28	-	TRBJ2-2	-	CASSLVGGAARNTGELFF	TGTGCCAGCAGTTTAGTAGGGGGGGCCGCGAGAAACACCGGGGAGCTGTTTTTT
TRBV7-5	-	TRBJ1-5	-	CARSLRQGALYSNQPQHF	TGTGCCAGAAGCCTCCGACAGGGGGCACTCTATAGCAATCAGCCCCAGCATTTT
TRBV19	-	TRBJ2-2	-	CASIYNGELFF	TGTGCCAGTATTTACAACGGGGAGCTGTTTTTT
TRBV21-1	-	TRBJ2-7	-	CASSRGLAIYEQYF	TGTGCCAGCAGCAGGGGACTAGCGATCTACGAGCAGTACTTC
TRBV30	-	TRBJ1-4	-	CAWSATVGGSEKLFF	TGTGCCTGGAGTGCTACAGTGGGTGGCAGTGAAAAACTGTTTTTT
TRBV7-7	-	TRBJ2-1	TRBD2	CASSSETAGVTRNEQFF	TGTGCTAGCAGCTCTGAGACAGCGGGAGTAACTCGCAATGAGCAGTTCTTC
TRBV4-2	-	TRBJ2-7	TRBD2	CASSQGGGLAGGREQYF	TGTGCCAGCAGCCAAGGGGGGGGACTAGCGGGAGGGCGCGAGCAGTACTTC
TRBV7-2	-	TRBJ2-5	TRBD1	CASSRTGGFGTQYF	TGTGCCAGCAGCCGAACAGGGGGATTCGGGACCCAGTACTTC
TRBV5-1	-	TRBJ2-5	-	CASSDRQETQYF	TGCGCCAGCTCGGACAGACAAGAGACCCAGTACTTC
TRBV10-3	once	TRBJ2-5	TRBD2	CAIMRGNQETQYF	TGTGCCATCATGCGGGGGAACCAAGAGACCCAGTACTTC
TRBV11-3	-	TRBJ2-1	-	CASSQEVTGYNEQFF	TGTGCCAGCAGCCAAGAGGTAACGGGGTACAATGAGCAGTTCTTC
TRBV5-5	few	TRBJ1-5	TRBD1	CASSWWTGDQPQHF	TGTGCCAGCAGCTGGTGGACAGGGGACCAGCCCCAGCATTTT
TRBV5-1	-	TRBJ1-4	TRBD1	CASSLEGGFEKLFF	TGCGCCAGCAGCTTGGAAGGGGGCTTCGAAAAACTGTTTTTT
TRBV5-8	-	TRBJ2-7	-	CASSLLVSYEQYF	TGTGCCAGCAGCTTACTAGTTTCCTACGAGCAGTACTTC
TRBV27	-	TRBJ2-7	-	CASRFDQQGQSYEQYF	TGTGCCAGCCGCTTTGACCAACAGGGCCAATCCTACGAGCAGTACTTC
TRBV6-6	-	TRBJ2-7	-	CASSYGSFYEQYF	TGTGCCAGCAGTTACGGGAGCTTCTACGAGCAGTACTTC
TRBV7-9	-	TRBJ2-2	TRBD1	CASSLRDRGSGELFF	TGTGCCAGCAGCTTACGGGACAGGGGATCCGGGGAGCTGTTTTTT
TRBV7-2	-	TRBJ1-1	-	CASSFGSPGAEAFF	TGTGCCAGCAGCTTCGGGAGCCCGGGGGCTGAAGCTTTCTTT
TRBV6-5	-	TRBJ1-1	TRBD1	CASRMTGGSTEAFF	TGTGCCAGCAGGATGACAGGGGGGAGCACTGAAGCTTTCTTT
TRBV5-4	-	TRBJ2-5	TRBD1	CASSLQGVLGETQYF	TGTGCCAGCAGCTTGCAGGGGGTATTGGGGGAGACCCAGTACTTC
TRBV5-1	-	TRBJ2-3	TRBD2	CASSLMRGGRELLGTDTQYF	TGCGCCAGCAGCTTGATGAGAGGTGGGCGGGAGCTTTTGGGCACAGATACGCAGTATTTT
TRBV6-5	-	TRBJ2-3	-	CASSRRTTGDTQYF	TGTGCCAGCAGTCGTAGGACGACAGGAGATACGCAGTATTTT
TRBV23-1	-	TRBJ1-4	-	CASNEVGEKLFF	TGCGCCAGCAACGAGGTTGGGGAAAAACTGTTTTTT
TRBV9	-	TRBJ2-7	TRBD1	CASSERTGLEQYF	TGTGCCAGCAGCGAACGGACAGGGCTCGAGCAGTACTTC
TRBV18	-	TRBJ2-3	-	CASSPNGADTQYF	TGTGCCAGCTCACCGAATGGAGCAGATACGCAGTATTTT
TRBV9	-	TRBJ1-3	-	CASSGGGLNTIYF	TGTGCCAGCAGCGGGGGGGGGTTAAACACCATATATTTT
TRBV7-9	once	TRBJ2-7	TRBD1	CASSQNTGAPSSHEQYF	TGTGCCAGCAGCCAAAATACAGGGGCTCCCAGCTCTCACGAGCAGTACTTC
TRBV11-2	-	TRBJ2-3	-	CASSLAGLRADTQYF	TGTGCCAGCAGCTTAGCCGGCCTCCGGGCAGATACGCAGTATTTT
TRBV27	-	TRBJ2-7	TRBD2	CASSSGGPYEQYF	TGTGCCAGCAGTTCGGGGGGGCCCTACGAGCAGTACTTC
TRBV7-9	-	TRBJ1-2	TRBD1	CASSSPGDSDNYGYTF	TGTGCCAGCAGCTCCCCGGGGGACAGCGATAACTATGGCTACACCTTC
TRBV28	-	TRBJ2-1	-	CASSFNRDNEQFF	TGTGCCAGCAGTTTTAACAGAGACAATGAGCAGTTCTTC
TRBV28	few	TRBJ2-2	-	CASSQGIRELFF	TGTGCCAGCAGCCAGGGTATCCGGGAGCTGTTTTTT
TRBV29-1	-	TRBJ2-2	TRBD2	CSAFRTSSTGELFF	TGCAGCGCCTTTAGGACTAGCAGCACCGGGGAGCTGTTTTTT
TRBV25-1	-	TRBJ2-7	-	CASSDRGTHTLFYEQYF	TGTGCCAGCAGTGATAGAGGAACTCACACTCTCTTCTACGAGCAGTACTTC